The clone carrying this TCR beta chain appeared a few times. Its antigen remains unidentified. The record originates from a study of Graves' ophthalmopathy and Graves' hyperthyroidism. Study-wide context: Prior to any treatment, peripheral blood was collected at the time of initial diagnosis.

CDR1 is SNHLY and CDR2 is FYNNEI in the germline V gene. The CDR3 extends over 14 amino acids. Trimming shortened V by 11 bases and J by 6 bases, and 20 bases separated the two germline ends. Other autoimmune disease, uncontrolled infection, pregnancy and lactation led to exclusion. Researchers took RNA transcripts and amplified TCR beta CDR3 regions from them. HTBI-primed RT-PCR formed the first round, and a multiplex PCR formed the second. MiXCR, run by TCRdb on the multiplex PCR reads, gives a single entry per CDR3 protein. This sample has approximately 460,000 distinct CDR3 sequences; under 15% occur once, and the top ten carry approximately 9.8%. The study's findings and limits: A majority of expanded thyroid clonotypes exceeding 0.001 frequency were likewise present in blood.

The rearrangement links TRBV2 to TRBJ1-5, with TRBD1 as a possible D gene (6 bases). The source material was blood. The sequence was obtained from a woman aged 30 to 39 with Graves' ophthalmopathy. The CDR3 spells CAGKGSRGGQPQHF. The CDR3 DNA follows: TGTGCCGGCAAGGGCAGTCGAGGGGGTCAGCCCCAGCATTTT.